This TCR beta chain was recorded in a study of memory CD4+ T cells and cytomegalovirus serostatus. The study, taken as a whole, reports: The CMV-associated TCR signature appears largely within the CD4+ memory repertoire. CD4+ memory repertoires contained about 40% of the 164 reported CMV TCRbeta sequences.

The table came from immunoSEQ multiplex PCR; TCRdb's copy has only in-frame clones and leaves some out. This sample yields over 40,000 clones, of which 75% to 85% are seen a single time; around 0.72% belongs to the top ten. On this clone itself: Antigen specificity is unknown.

Single viable CD3+CD4+CD8-CD45RO+ cells were sorted as the memory CD4+ T cells. Sequencing was carried out using memory CD4+ T cells from blood. The TCR was taken from an adult in good health and CMV-seronegative.

The CDR3 DNA is TGTGCCACCAGCAAGCGACTAGCGGGGGGTTCCTACGAGCAGTACTTC. Protein sequence: CATSKRLAGGSYEQYF. The genes are TRBV15 and TRBJ2-7, with TRBD2 identical over 13 bases. The CDR3 sequence is 16 residues long. Germline lookup yields CDR1 LNHNV and CDR2 YYDKDF (reference sequence). Trimming removed 4 bases from V and 1 base from J; junction bases left unmatched: 4.